One TCR beta chain is described in this entry. Its antigen is as yet unknown. TCRdb independently ran MiXCR on the 5' RACE reads; one entry per CDR3 protein. Seen here are hundreds of thousands of distinct CDR3 sequences, about 9.4% observed once, and the top ten hold 0.75% to 1%. These data belong to a study of identical twins. The study's findings and limits: Invariant populations such as MAIT and iNKT cells could partly muddle zero-insertion analyses. Conclusions were drawn cross-sectionally by statistical analysis, without following the same donors.

The CDR3 contains 12 residues. V dropped 3 bases and J dropped 0 bases, with 5 bases sitting between them. Germline-derived CDR1 and CDR2 are DFQATT and SNEGSKA (reference sequence). This sample was also put to use in a study of yellow fever vaccine responses in identical twins.

The receptor's source is a woman aged 18 to 35 in good health. The sequenced sample consisted of PBMCs. The chain couples TRBV20-1 to TRBJ2-5; D is undetermined. The CDR3 loop reads CSARSNQETQYF. The DNA for the CDR3 is TGCAGTGCTAGGAGTAACCAAGAGACCCAGTACTTC.